These 7 T cell receptor beta chains came from one sample sequenced in a study of beta chain features in type 1 diabetes. As every portion of the isolated RNA was reverse transcribed, the sequencing read expressed TCRB transcripts. Profiled with immunoSEQ multiplex PCR; TCRdb holds only in-frame clones, not every one. The data contain almost 350,000 clones, under 8.5% of them seen just once; the ten biggest clones take up around 0.45%. The material sequenced was central memory CD4+ T cells from blood. All receptors come from a woman between 18 and 29 years old in good health.

This clone was counted a few times. V is TRBV7-2 and J is TRBJ1-1; 7 nucleotides line up with TRBD1. V was pared by 4 bases and J by 4 bases, with 15 bases of the junction left unmatched. This CDR3 comprises 17 residues. Germline V gives CDR1 SGHTA, CDR2 FQGNSA. CDR3 protein: CASSSLGIQGGSTEAFF. The CDR3 DNA sequence: TGTGCCAGCAGCTCCCTAGGTATTCAGGGGGGAAGCACTGAAGCTTTCTTT.

This clone was detected ten times or more. The V and J genes are TRBV7-2 and TRBJ2-5, with 12 bases identical to TRBD2. This CDR3 is 16 amino acids long. The germline V gene has CDR1 SGHTA and CDR2 FQGNSA. The V gene end was trimmed by 6 bases and the J gene end by 5 bases; junction bases not matched to a gene: 10. The CDR3 reads CASRRGLAGLGETQYF. CDR3 nucleotides: TGTGCCAGCAGAAGAGGACTAGCGGGACTTGGGGAGACCCAGTACTTC.

This clone was found a few times. This chain joins TRBV18 and TRBJ2-5, with D uncertain. The CDR3 covers 13 residues. Germline V gene lookup returns CDR1 KGHSH and CDR2 LQKENI. Trimming pared 3 bases from V and 4 bases from J, leaving 9 bases between. CDR3 sequence: CASSPSALETQYF. As DNA, the CDR3 is TGTGCCAGCTCACCCAGCGCCTTAGAGACCCAGTACTTC.

This chain connects TRBV19 to TRBJ1-2; the D is unclear. Germline assignment: CDR1 LNHDA and CDR2 SQIVND (reference sequence). CDR3 length: 14 amino acids. The germline V and J ends were trimmed by 5 bases and 8 bases, with 18 bases remaining between them. The CDR3 region is CASSARGLSSGYTF. The CDR3 DNA reads as TGTGCCAGTAGTGCCCGCGGCCTCAGCTCAGGCTACACCTTC.

This clone was picked up many times. This sequence joins TRBV7-2 and TRBJ2-1, with 12 nucleotides matching TRBD1. With V trimmed by 4 bases and J by 6 bases, 1 base remained unmatched. Germline CDR1 reads SGHTA; CDR2 reads FQGNSA. This CDR3 spans 14 amino acids. The CDR3 nucleotides read TGTGCCAGCAGCTGGGACAGGGGGCTCAATGAGCAGTTCTTC. As protein: CASSWDRGLNEQFF.

In nucleotides, the CDR3 is TGTGCCAGTAGTATCCGACAGGGAACAATGGGTCAGCCCCAGCATTTT. Translating it yields CASSIRQGTMGQPQHF. This sequence joins TRBV19 and TRBJ1-5, with 7 bases aligning to TRBD1. CDR1 and CDR2 from the germline V gene are LNHDA and SQIVND (reference sequence). With 3 bases clipped from V and 6 bases from J, the junction kept 11 bases outside the gene matches. The CDR3 is 16 amino acids. Drawing the rest from reference TRBV19 and TRBJ1-5, the complete variable domain is DGGITQSPKYLFRKEGQNVTLSCEQNLNHDAMYWYRQDPGQGLRLIYYSQIVNDFQKGDIAEGYSVSREKKESFPLTVTSAQKNPTAFYLCASSIRQGTMGQPQHFGDGTRLSIL.

This clone appeared many times. This sequence joins TRBV2 and TRBJ2-1; 9 bases are shared with TRBD1. The CDR3 spans 14 residues. The germline V gene encodes CDR1 SNHLY and CDR2 FYNNEI. J lost 10 bases, V lost 6 bases, and 10 bases had no gene match. In DNA, the CDR3 is TGTGCCAGCAGCTCGGACAGGGGAGGACGGGAGCAGTTCTTC. It codes for CASSSDRGGREQFF.